A single sample is the source of the 30 T cell receptor beta chains below, sequenced in a study of beta chain features in type 1 diabetes. Of the isolated RNA, all was reverse transcribed, and so the sequenced material was expressed TCRB transcripts. The assay was immunoSEQ multiplex PCR, and TCRdb's table has in-frame clones only and misses some. The sample carries more than 300,000 clones, over 12% recorded once. Sequenced: naive CD4+ T cells from blood. The receptors here all came from a woman aged 18-29 years in good health.

This clone turned up a few times. This sequence joins TRBV23-1 and TRBJ1-1; D gene unclear. TRBV23-1 is identified as an open reading frame with a role that is uncertain. Trimming shortened V by 2 bases and J by 4 bases, and 17 bases separated the two germline ends. The CDR3 spans 16 residues. CDR3 in DNA: TGCGCCAGCAGTCAAATAGAGGGTGGAGGCGGCACTGAAGCTTTCTTT. Translating gives CASSQIEGGGGTEAFF.

This chain joins TRBV28 and TRBJ1-1; no reliable D call. Germline V gene data show CDR1 as MDHEN and CDR2 as SYDVKM. V gave up 6 bases and J gave up 7 bases, with 15 bases separating them. The CDR3 length is 13 residues. The CDR3 region is CASSPKGLYEAFF. CDR3 coding DNA: TGTGCCAGCAGCCCAAAAGGACTATATGAAGCTTTCTTT.

This chain connects TRBV7-9 to TRBJ1-5, with D possibly TRBD1 on 5 matching bases. Germline CDR1 is SEHNR and CDR2 is FQNEAQ (reference sequence). V lost 8 bases, J lost 2 bases, and 10 bases lay in between. The CDR3 loop spans 13 amino acids. The chain's CDR3 is CASSQGGNQPQHF. CDR3 bases: TGTGCCAGCTCCCAAGGGGGCAATCAGCCCCAGCATTTT.

The chain is built from TRBV5-4 and TRBJ2-5; D might be TRBD1 (5 bases). The CDR3 sequence is 15 residues long. Per the germline V gene, CDR1 is SGHNT and CDR2 is YYREEE (reference sequence). Trimming pared 4 bases from V and 3 bases from J, leaving 16 bases between. The CDR3: CASSPLLTVEETQYF. The CDR3 DNA reads TGTGCCAGCAGCCCCCTGTTGACAGTCGAAGAGACCCAGTACTTC.

This clone was counted between two and nine times. The chain combines TRBV9 with TRBJ2-2; the match to TRBD1 covers 10 bases. The V segment lost 4 bases and the J segment 5 bases; nucleotides outside the gene matches: 8. Germline assignment: CDR1 SGDLS and CDR2 YYNGEE. There are 16 residues in the CDR3. CDR3 in DNA: TGTGCCAGCAGCCCCCGCGGGACAGGGGCTACCGGGGAGCTGTTTTTT. This gives the protein CASSPRGTGATGELFF.

V and J are TRBV28 and TRBJ2-1, with TRBD2 matching over 8 bases. V was pared by 6 bases and J by 7 bases, with 8 bases of the junction left unmatched. Per germline, CDR1 MDHEN and CDR2 SYDVKM. This CDR3 has 14 amino acids. The CDR3 here is CASSRAGVRNEQFF. The CDR3 region has the DNA TGTGCCAGCAGCCGAGCGGGAGTACGGAATGAGCAGTTCTTC.

The V and J genes are TRBV23-1 and TRBJ2-1, with 8 bases that match TRBD1. TRBV23-1 is an ORF for which the function is uncertain. CDR3 size: 16 residues. J gave up 1 base and V 2 bases, and 4 bases lay outside the gene matches. CDR3 nucleotide sequence: TGCGCCAGCAGTCAAAGGGGACAGGCATCCTACAATGAGCAGTTCTTC. It is translated as CASSQRGQASYNEQFF.

In nucleotides, the CDR3 is TGTGCCTGGACAGCGTCTGGAAACACCATATATTTT. This encodes CAWTASGNTIYF. The V call is TRBV30, the J call TRBJ1-3, with unresolved D. In germline, CDR1 is GTSNPN, CDR2 SVGIG (reference sequence). Deletions cut 4 bases from V and 1 base from J, with 5 bases between. The CDR3 is 12 residues long.

The chain joins TRBV28 to TRBJ2-7; 8 bases fit TRBD2. V lost 5 bases, J lost 5 bases, and 11 bases stayed unmatched. Germline CDR1 reads MDHEN; CDR2 reads SYDVKM. CDR3 size: 15 residues. DNA for the CDR3: TGTGCCAGCAGTCCCCTCTGGACTAGCCGTAACGAGCAGTACTTC. Translating gives CASSPLWTSRNEQYF. The variable domain in full, completed from reference TRBV28 and TRBJ2-7, reads DVKVTQSSRYLVKRTGEKVFLECVQDMDHENMFWYRQDPGLGLRLIYFSYDVKMKEKGDIPEGYSVSREKKERFSLILESASTNQTSMYLCASSPLWTSRNEQYFGPGTRLTVT.

The V call is TRBV28, the J call TRBJ1-1; no clear D gene. The CDR3 covers 14 residues. CDR1 is MDHEN and CDR2 is SYDVKM in the germline V gene. V lost 2 bases to trimming and J lost 4 bases, with 11 bases between them. This chain's CDR3 is CASSLRGFGTEAFF. CDR3 nucleotide sequence: TGTGCCAGCAGTTTAAGAGGGTTCGGCACTGAAGCTTTCTTT.

The chain carries TRBV9 and TRBJ2-1, with D hard to call. The CDR3 runs to 15 residues. Trimming stripped 3 bases from V and 0 bases from J, with 10 bases between. Germline-derived CDR1 and CDR2 are SGDLS and YYNGEE. The CDR3 reads CASSARSSSYNEQFF. The CDR3 coding sequence is TGTGCCAGCAGCGCCCGTTCGAGCTCCTACAATGAGCAGTTCTTC.

This clone occurred a few times. The chain is built from TRBV7-8 and TRBJ2-7; 10 positions match TRBD1. CDR1 and CDR2 (germline): SGHVS, FQNEAQ. The CDR3 covers 15 residues. V lost 6 bases and J lost 3; bases outside the gene matches: 8. The CDR3 bases are TGTGCCAGCAGGTCCCGGGGACAGGGGTTCTACGAGCAGTACTTC. As protein: CASRSRGQGFYEQYF.

On this clone itself: This specimen includes other DNA sequences encoding the same CDR3. The J gene is TRBJ1-2, the V gene TRBV11-2, with D possibly being TRBD1 (5 bases). Per germline, CDR1 SGHAT and CDR2 FQNNGV. The V end was cut by 4 bases, the J end by 5 bases, with 11 bases between. There are 13 residues in the CDR3. CDR3 nucleotides: TGTGCCAGCAGCTCCACTGGGACTTATGGCTACACCTTC. Amino acids: CASSSTGTYGYTF.

This clone was seen only a few times. The V and J genes are TRBV7-2 and TRBJ1-5, with D possibly being TRBD1 (6 bases). Trimming removed 5 bases from V and 5 bases from J, with 13 bases in between. Germline V gene data show CDR1 as SGHTA and CDR2 as FQGNSA. The CDR3 extends over 14 amino acids. The CDR3 bases are TGTGCCAGCAGCCCCGGGCCAGGGGATCAGCCCCAGCATTTT. It yields the protein CASSPGPGDQPQHF.

J is TRBJ2-7 and V is TRBV6-5; weak D call: TRBD2 (6 bases). This CDR3 is 15 amino acids long. Trimming pared 6 bases from V and 0 bases from J, leaving 15 bases between. Looked up from germline, CDR1 is MNHEY and CDR2 is SVGAGI. CDR3: CASRNLAWGSYEQYF. The CDR3 DNA is TGTGCCAGCAGGAACCTAGCGTGGGGCTCCTACGAGCAGTACTTC.

The rearrangement uses TRBV19 and TRBJ1-2; TRBD1 matches at 7 bases. Trimming cost V 6 bases and J 6 bases; bases outside gene matches: 10. Germline V lookup: CDR1 LNHDA, CDR2 SQIVND (reference sequence). This CDR3 spans 14 amino acids. The CDR3 spells CASSLYDREDGYTF. The CDR3 DNA reads TGTGCCAGTAGCCTCTATGACAGGGAGGATGGCTACACCTTC. The full variable domain, rest sourced from reference TRBV19 and TRBJ1-2, is DGGITQSPKYLFRKEGQNVTLSCEQNLNHDAMYWYRQDPGQGLRLIYYSQIVNDFQKGDIAEGYSVSREKKESFPLTVTSAQKNPTAFYLCASSLYDREDGYTFGSGTRLTVV.

The chain combines TRBV7-9 with TRBJ1-5, with TRBD1 as a possible D gene (6 bases). Deletions cut 4 bases from V and 2 bases from J, with 15 bases between. The CDR3 has 16 amino acids. Germline V gene lookup returns CDR1 SEHNR and CDR2 FQNEAQ (reference sequence). The CDR3 coding sequence is TGTGCCAGCAGCTCCCGAGGGGGTTCGGGCAATCAGCCCCAGCATTTT. It encodes CASSSRGGSGNQPQHF.

The gene calls are TRBV28 and TRBJ1-2, with D hard to call. The CDR3 is 12 residues long. The V gene's germline CDR1 is MDHEN and CDR2 SYDVKM. V dropped 7 bases and J dropped 7 bases, with 13 bases sitting between them. CDR3 sequence (DNA): TGTGCCAGCACTAAGGAGGCCGGTGGCTACACCTTC. Its translation is CASTKEAGGYTF.

The chain is built from TRBV7-2 and TRBJ2-3; D is unclear. CDR3 length: 12 residues. CDR1 is SGHTA and CDR2 is FQGNSA in the germline V gene. V lost 3 bases, J lost 6 bases, and 7 bases lay in between. DNA of the CDR3: TGTGCCAGCAGCTTGACTCGGGATACGCAGTATTTT. Its translation: CASSLTRDTQYF. The full variable domain, its missing parts supplied by reference TRBV7-2 and TRBJ2-3, is GAGVSQSPSNKVTEKGKDVELRCDPISGHTALYWYRQSLGQGLEFLIYFQGNSAPDKSGLPSDRFSAERTGGSVSTLTIQRTQQEDSAVYLCASSLTRDTQYFGPGTRLTVL.

The rearrangement links TRBV2 to TRBJ2-7, with a weak D call TRBD1 (6 bases). CDR1 is SNHLY and CDR2 is FYNNEI in the germline V gene. V lost 7 bases and J 5 bases, leaving 12 bases between the germline ends. The CDR3 runs to 12 residues. CDR3 region: CASNQGTHEQYF. Here the CDR3 DNA reads TGTGCCAGCAACCAGGGGACCCACGAGCAGTACTTC.

The rearrangement joins TRBV19 to TRBJ2-2, with a weak D call TRBD2 (5 bases). V was clipped by 7 bases and J by 1 base, with 10 bases between them. The CDR3 runs to 14 residues. CDR1 LNHDA and CDR2 SQIVND come from the germline V gene (reference sequence). In DNA form, the CDR3 reads TGTGCCAGTACTACGACTATGAACACCGGGGAGCTGTTTTTT. Translation gives CASTTTMNTGELFF.

This sequence joins TRBV5-4 and TRBJ2-7, with D tentatively TRBD1 (5 bases). V was shortened by 0 bases and J by 3 bases, with 13 bases between the two germline ends. The germline V gene has CDR1 SGHNT and CDR2 YYREEE (reference sequence). The CDR3 loop spans 15 amino acids. CDR3 sequence: CASSLVGRAYYEQYF. The CDR3 nucleotides are TGTGCCAGCAGCTTGGTAGGCAGGGCCTACTACGAGCAGTACTTC.

The genes are TRBV30 and TRBJ1-1, with a weak D call TRBD1 (5 bases). The CDR3 covers 14 residues. Germline CDR1 GTSNPN, CDR2 SVGIG (reference sequence). V was trimmed by 4 bases and J by 0 bases, leaving 12 bases between them. The CDR3, as DNA: TGTGCCTGGACGGCAGGGCTAATGAACACTGAAGCTTTCTTT. Protein sequence: CAWTAGLMNTEAFF. Full variable domain (outside the CDR3, taken from reference TRBV30 and TRBJ1-1): SQTIHQWPATLVQPVGSPLSLECTVEGTSNPNLYWYRQAAGRGLQLLFYSVGIGQISSEVPQNLSASRPQDRQFILSSKKLLLSDSGFYLCAWTAGLMNTEAFFGQGTRLTVV.

The CDR3: CASSLYGRGSNQPQHF. Here the CDR3 DNA reads TGTGCCAGCAGCTTGTATGGTCGGGGAAGCAATCAGCCCCAGCATTTT. The chain links TRBV5-4 to TRBJ1-5; D not certain. CDR1 and CDR2 (germline): SGHNT, YYREEE (reference sequence). V gave up 1 base and J gave up 1 base, with 12 bases separating them. The CDR3 runs 16 residues.

This sequence joins TRBV19 and TRBJ2-7; TRBD1 matches at 8 bases. The trim removed 6 bases at V and 2 bases at J, leaving 6 bases unmatched. Per germline, CDR1 LNHDA and CDR2 SQIVND (reference sequence). CDR3 length: 14 residues. In nucleotides, the CDR3 is TGTGCCAGTAGACATGGACAGGGTCCCTACGAGCAGTACTTC. It is translated as CASRHGQGPYEQYF.

J is TRBJ1-1 and V is TRBV18; possibly TRBD1 for D (5 bases). The CDR3 is made up of 17 amino acids. The V gene's germline CDR1 is KGHSH and CDR2 LQKENI. The ends were cut back, 3 bases at V and 0 bases at J, with 17 bases in the middle. The CDR3 coding sequence is TGTGCCAGCTCACCTATCCTGGGGCACCTAATGAACACTGAAGCTTTCTTT. Translating gives CASSPILGHLMNTEAFF.

The rearrangement joins TRBV5-4 to TRBJ2-3, with 8 bases identical to TRBD2. The V and J ends lost 3 bases and 2 bases, in that order; junction bases with no gene match: 5. Germline V lookup: CDR1 SGHNT, CDR2 YYREEE (reference sequence). The CDR3 consists of 15 residues. CDR3 nucleotide sequence: TGTGCCAGCAGCTACTCAGCGGGAGTCACAGATACGCAGTATTTT. This codes for CASSYSAGVTDTQYF.

The V and J genes are TRBV28 and TRBJ1-1; 11 bases align to TRBD1. Germline V gene lookup returns CDR1 MDHEN and CDR2 SYDVKM. J lost 6 bases, V lost 3 bases, and 12 bases had no gene match. This CDR3 is built from 17 residues. CDR3 nucleotide sequence: TGTGCCAGCAGTTTCGGATGGGACAGGGGGTTATTTGCTGAAGCTTTCTTT. This translates into CASSFGWDRGLFAEAFF. Full variable domain (missing parts from reference TRBV28 and TRBJ1-1): DVKVTQSSRYLVKRTGEKVFLECVQDMDHENMFWYRQDPGLGLRLIYFSYDVKMKEKGDIPEGYSVSREKKERFSLILESASTNQTSMYLCASSFGWDRGLFAEAFFGQGTRLTVV.

This clone showed up just a few times. The V and J genes are TRBV29-1 and TRBJ2-1; perhaps TRBD2 as D (5 bases). Trimming removed 4 bases at V and 5 bases at J, with 18 bases between. CDR3 size: 15 residues. From germline, CDR1 is SQVTM and CDR2 ANQGSEA. CDR3 nucleotides: TGCAGCGTTGCCCTGGGAGCTAGCAGGAACAATGAGCAGTTCTTC. Translated: CSVALGASRNNEQFF.

In this sample, this clone turned up a few times. The chain employs TRBV11-2 and TRBJ2-6; TRBD1 matches 7 bases. This CDR3 is 15 amino acids long. Germline trimming cut 10 bases from V and 3 bases from J; bases unmatched to any gene: 9. Looked up from germline, CDR1 is SGHAT and CDR2 is FQNNGV. CDR3 residues: CANRNRGGGANVLTF. Written as DNA, the CDR3 is TGTGCCAACCGGAACAGGGGTGGTGGGGCCAACGTCCTGACTTTC.